These 15 T cell receptor beta chains came from one sample sequenced in a study (dated by TCRdb to the mid-2010s). Libraries came from 5' RACE. This sample was sequenced with an Illumina MiSeq. TCRdb passed the public sequencing reads through fastp at Q25 and MiXCR, retaining productive beta sequences. Records with the same CDR3 protein are collapsed into one entry carrying the most frequent genes and DNA. The sample table contains roughly 52,000 distinct CDR3 sequences; only one count was recorded for 17% of them. Together, the top ten hold 2% to 2.5% of the sample. Sequencing was carried out using naive CD4+ T cells sorted from blood. Read against the paper, the sample's cell subset or site label means: naive CD4+ T cells, CD4+CD45RA+CD25-. These receptors were obtained from a female donor with breast cancer.

To note about this clonotype: A clone one base away is much larger, so this may be a read error. Because it lacks the conserved phenylalanine or tryptophan at the end, this CDR3 is likely a read error. The chain has TRBV5-1 and TRBJ1-2; D perhaps matches TRBD1 (6 bases). CDR1 SGHRS and CDR2 YFSETQ come from the germline V gene. The V end lost 2 bases, the J end lost 4 bases, and 9 bases lay between the germline ends. This CDR3 contains 13 residues. As DNA, the CDR3 is TGCGCCAGCAGCTTCGGACAGACCTATGGCTACACCCTC. Translated: CASSFGQTYGYTL.

This clonotype was recorded at least ten times. The chain is built from TRBV7-9 and TRBJ1-1, with TRBD1 as a possible D gene (6 bases). The germline gives CDR1 SEHNR, CDR2 FQNEAQ (reference sequence). Between the trimmed V and J ends, which lost 2 bases and 7 bases, there was a span of 11 bases. This CDR3 contains 13 residues. In nucleotides, the CDR3 is TGTGCCAGCAGCTTATTCGGGGGCAATGAAGCTTTCTTT. The encoded protein is CASSLFGGNEAFF.

This clonotype was recorded a few times. The chain has TRBV12-3 or TRBV12-4 and TRBJ2-6, with D perhaps given as TRBD1 or TRBD2 (7 bases each). V was shortened by 7 bases and J by 0 bases, with 19 bases between the two germline ends. The CDR3 totals 18 residues. The CDR3 DNA reads as TGTGCCAGCATCCTCAGGGGGGGTTCCGGCTCTGGGGCCAACGTCCTGACTTTC. It encodes CASILRGGSGSGANVLTF.

In this sample, this clonotype turned up a few times. CDR3 residues: CASSLEGEISPLHF. CDR3 in DNA: TGTGCCAGCAGCTTAGAAGGGGAAATTTCACCCCTCCACTTT. V usage is TRBV7-2 and J usage is TRBJ1-6, with D possibly being TRBD1 (5 bases). The V gene's germline CDR1 is SGHTA and CDR2 FQGNSA. The CDR3 loop spans 14 amino acids. V shed 1 base and J shed 9 bases, with 10 bases lying between them.

V and J are TRBV28 and TRBJ2-1; 8 bases are a match to TRBD2. Looked up from germline, CDR1 is MDHEN and CDR2 is SYDVKM. The CDR3 spans 20 residues. V was pared by 3 bases and J by 0 bases, with 16 bases of the junction left unmatched. The CDR3 loop is CASSFIPGSGRLGSYNEQFF. The CDR3 nucleotides read TGTGCCAGCAGTTTTATTCCGGGAAGCGGGAGATTGGGCTCCTACAATGAGCAGTTCTTC.

This sequence joins TRBV7-2 and TRBJ2-3; D unresolved. Trimming shortened V by 5 bases and J by 4 bases, and 10 bases separated the two germline ends. CDR1 and CDR2 from the germline V gene are SGHTA and FQGNSA. The CDR3 sequence is 13 residues long. Written as DNA, the CDR3 is TGTGCCAGCAGCGTCAGGTATCCAGATACGCAGTATTTT. Residues: CASSVRYPDTQYF. Variable domain in full (rest from reference TRBV7-2 and TRBJ2-3): GAGVSQSPSNKVTEKGKDVELRCDPISGHTALYWYRQSLGQGLEFLIYFQGNSAPDKSGLPSDRFSAERTGGSVSTLTIQRTQQEDSAVYLCASSVRYPDTQYFGPGTRLTVL.

This clonotype was detected many times. The rearrangement uses TRBV7-2 and TRBJ1-1, with D possibly being TRBD1 (5 bases). Trimming took 5 bases from V and 10 from J, leaving 17 bases between them. The CDR3 runs to 13 residues. Germline V gene sequence: CDR1 SGHTA, CDR2 FQGNSA. CDR3 nucleotide sequence: TGTGCCAGCAGCGACAGACGGATGACCAGAGCTTTCTTT. Amino acid sequence: CASSDRRMTRAFF.

This clonotype has more than one count but fewer than ten. The J gene is TRBJ2-1, the V gene TRBV7-9; 7 bases agree with TRBD2. Germline V gene sequence: CDR1 SEHNR, CDR2 FQNEAQ (reference sequence). Unmatched junction bases numbered 12, after V lost 8 bases and J lost 8 bases. The CDR3 runs 14 residues. The CDR3 loop is CASLGREWLDEQFF. The CDR3 nucleotides are TGTGCCAGCTTGGGGCGGGAGTGGTTGGATGAGCAGTTCTTC.

This sequence joins TRBV20-1 and TRBJ1-3; 7 positions match TRBD1. The CDR3 totals 14 residues. The V gene's germline CDR1 is DFQATT and CDR2 SNEGSKA (reference sequence). The CDR3 DNA follows: TGCAGCAGCCGGGACAGCCTCTCTGGAAACACCATATATTTT. This translates into CSSRDSLSGNTIYF.

To note about this clonotype: A read error may produce the germline difference seen at one junction end. The chain links TRBV6-2 or TRBV6-3 to TRBJ2-1; TRBD1 or TRBD2 may be the D gene (5 bases each). This CDR3 contains 16 residues. Germline loops: CDR1 MNHEY, CDR2 SVGEGT. CDR3 nucleotide sequence: TGCGCCAGCAGCCCCTCGGTTACTCGGGGCCTCGCGGACGGGTTCTTC. Translation gives CASSPSVTRGLADGFF.

This clonotype has a count of ten or more. The chain carries TRBV18 and TRBJ1-1; tentative D call: TRBD1 (6 bases). In germline, CDR1 is KGHSH, CDR2 LQKENI. V lost 3 bases and J lost 5, with 10 bases in between. The CDR3 length is 13 residues. CDR3 loop: CASSPQGGTEAFF. CDR3 sequence (DNA): TGTGCCAGCTCACCGCAAGGGGGGACTGAAGCTTTCTTT.

The gene calls are TRBV6-4 and TRBJ2-1; 8 positions agree with TRBD1. The CDR3 is made up of 16 amino acids. Germline CDR1 reads MRHNA; CDR2 reads SNTAGT. The V and J ends lost 3 bases and 4 bases, in that order; junction bases with no gene match: 8. The chain's CDR3 is CASSEQGVGNYNEQFF. CDR3 DNA: TGTGCCAGCAGTGAACAGGGGGTCGGAAATTACAATGAGCAGTTCTTC.

This clonotype occurred a few times. V and J are TRBV20-1 and TRBJ1-1, with 9 positions matching TRBD1. Germline V lookup: CDR1 DFQATT, CDR2 SNEGSKA (reference sequence). V was pared by 1 base and J by 6 bases, with 12 bases of the junction left unmatched. CDR3 length: 16 residues. CDR3 DNA sequence: TGCAGTGCTAGAGGCTATACAGGGGGCGCGTTGGCTGAAGCTTTCTTT. It codes for CSARGYTGGALAEAFF.

This clonotype was recorded many times. The rearrangement links TRBV6-2 or TRBV6-3 to TRBJ2-3; 8 bases line up with TRBD1. Germline trimming cut 6 bases from V and 3 bases from J; bases unmatched to any gene: 8. Germline V lookup: CDR1 MNHEY, CDR2 SVGEGT. This CDR3 has 15 amino acids. In nucleotides, the CDR3 is TGTGCCAGCAGGCCCATCAGGGGGCGGACAGATACGCAGTATTTT. As protein: CASRPIRGRTDTQYF.

The chain employs TRBV30 and TRBJ2-7; D tentatively fits TRBD1 or TRBD2 (5 bases each). The CDR3 extends over 12 amino acids. The germline gives CDR1 GTSNPN, CDR2 SVGIG (reference sequence). Trimming left V 2 bases short and J 3 bases short, with 8 bases between. The CDR3, as DNA: TGTGCCTGGAGTCGGGACGTCTACGAGCAGTACTTC. Translated, it gives CAWSRDVYEQYF.